Presented here are 29 T cell receptor beta chains from one specimen sequenced in a study of blood T cell repertoires in COVID-19. Repertoires were generated with immunoSEQ multiplex PCR, while TCRdb's copy carries only in-frame clones and drops some. The sample has roughly 160,000 clones, around 86% seen once. Sequencing input: peripheral blood. These receptors were collected from a man between 60 and 75 years old with acute or convalescent COVID-19.

The V and J genes are TRBV6-1 and TRBJ2-5; 10 bases fit TRBD1. This CDR3 region has 16 residues. The trim removed 1 base at V and 3 bases at J, leaving 5 bases unmatched. From germline, CDR1 is MNHNS and CDR2 SASEGT. The CDR3 region has the DNA TGTGCCAGCAGTGAAGGCCCGACAGGGGGCGAAGAGACCCAGTACTTC. Its protein product is CASSEGPTGGEETQYF.

This clone was seen just once. The chain uses TRBV27 and TRBJ1-2; D gene uncertain. V was shortened by 6 bases and J by 8 bases, with 22 bases between the two germline ends. Germline CDR1 MNHEY, CDR2 SMNVEV (reference sequence). This CDR3 is 15 amino acids long. CDR3 residues: CASSPREGAWGGYTF. CDR3 DNA: TGTGCCAGCAGCCCTCGCGAGGGTGCTTGGGGAGGCTACACCTTC.

The rearrangement joins TRBV27 to TRBJ1-5; TRBD1 aligns across 7 bases. This CDR3 has 17 residues. Germline lookup yields CDR1 MNHEY and CDR2 SMNVEV (reference sequence). With 0 bases clipped from V and 0 bases from J, the junction kept 5 bases outside the gene matches. As DNA, the CDR3 is TGTGCCAGCAGTTTATCCCGGACAGGTTTTAGCAATCAGCCCCAGCATTTT. Its protein is CASSLSRTGFSNQPQHF.

This clone was detected only a few times. The chain recombines TRBV5-5 with TRBJ1-3; 8 nucleotides align to TRBD1. The junction had 11 bases not matched to a gene; V was cut back by 2 bases and J by 4 bases. CDR3 size: 17 residues. Germline CDR1 and CDR2: SGHKS and YYEKEE (reference sequence). Here the CDR3 DNA reads TGTGCCAGCAGCTTAATCCTACAGGGGGTTTCCGGAAACACCATATATTTT. Residues: CASSLILQGVSGNTIYF.

CDR3 DNA: TGTGCCAGCAGCTTGGGACTAGTCGGCACAGATACGCAGTATTTT. As protein: CASSLGLVGTDTQYF. This sequence joins TRBV9 and TRBJ2-3, with 8 bases lining up with TRBD2. The V and J ends lost 4 bases and 1 base, in that order; junction bases with no gene match: 5. Germline CDR1 and CDR2: SGDLS and YYNGEE. CDR3 length: 15 amino acids.

The chain combines TRBV29-1 with TRBJ2-7; D might be TRBD2 (7 bases). The V end was cut by 7 bases, the J end by 2 bases, with 15 bases between. Per germline, CDR1 SQVTM and CDR2 ANQGSEA. The CDR3 extends over 13 amino acids. The CDR3 DNA is TGCAGCGGAGGGGGAGGGCCCACCTACGAGCAGTACTTC. Encoded protein: CSGGGGPTYEQYF.

The genes are TRBV6-5 and TRBJ2-1; unclear D gene. The V and J ends lost 5 bases and 4 bases respectively, with 15 bases between them. CDR1 MNHEY and CDR2 SVGAGI come from the germline V gene. The CDR3 consists of 15 residues. For the CDR3, the DNA is TGTGCCAGCAGTACCCCTTCCGGGTCTTACAATGAGCAGTTCTTC. Protein: CASSTPSGSYNEQFF.

This clone has only one observation. The chain combines TRBV5-4 with TRBJ2-2; D is perhaps TRBD2 (6 bases). From germline, CDR1 is SGHNT and CDR2 YYREEE (reference sequence). This CDR3 contains 15 residues. Trimming pared 4 bases from V and 5 bases from J, leaving 15 bases between. Here the CDR3 reads CASSRGAGRTGELFF. The CDR3 DNA is TGTGCCAGCAGCAGGGGAGCGGGCCGAACCGGGGAGCTGTTTTTT.

The chain employs TRBV24-1 and TRBJ1-1, with TRBD1 identical over 8 bases. Germline CDR1 and CDR2: KGHDR and SFDVKD. The CDR3 totals 16 residues. V was pared by 4 bases and J by 0 bases, with 6 bases of the junction left unmatched. CDR3 coding DNA: TGTGCCACCAGTGACCACAAGACAGGGGTGAACACTGAAGCTTTCTTT. Translation gives CATSDHKTGVNTEAFF.

V and J are TRBV19 and TRBJ2-7; 7 bases are a match to TRBD1. The CDR3 spans 15 residues. CDR1 is LNHDA and CDR2 is SQIVND in the germline V gene (reference sequence). V was clipped by 6 bases and J by 4 bases; unmatched bases: 12. The CDR3 is CASRPRQGIAYEQYF. Written as DNA, the CDR3 is TGTGCCAGTAGGCCTCGACAGGGTATCGCATACGAGCAGTACTTC.

V and J are TRBV11-3 and TRBJ2-1, with 9 positions matching TRBD1. The CDR3 spans 13 residues. V was pared by 4 bases and J by 9 bases, with 4 bases of the junction left unmatched. Per the germline V gene, CDR1 is SGHNT and CDR2 is YENEEA. The CDR3 reads CASSYRGRIEQFF. The CDR3 nucleotides are TGTGCCAGCAGCTACAGGGGGCGTATTGAGCAGTTCTTC. The whole variable domain, remainder taken from reference TRBV11-3 and TRBJ2-1, is EAGVVQSPRYKIIEKKQPVAFWCNPISGHNTLYWYLQNLGQGPELLIRYENEEAVDDSQLPKDRFSAERLKGVDSTLKIQPAELGDSAVYLCASSYRGRIEQFFGPGTRLTVL.

CDR3: CARDQGWGGNEQFF. CDR3 nucleotide sequence: TGTGCCCGGGACCAGGGTTGGGGAGGCAATGAGCAGTTCTTC. The chain joins TRBV30 to TRBJ2-1; possibly TRBD2 for D (6 bases). From germline, CDR1 is GTSNPN and CDR2 SVGIG (reference sequence). This CDR3 is 14 amino acids long. Between the trimmed V and J ends, which lost 8 bases and 6 bases, there was a span of 20 bases.

The rearrangement links TRBV28 to TRBJ2-1; possible D gene TRBD2, 5 bases. The ends were cut back, 8 bases at V and 8 bases at J, with 13 bases in the middle. The CDR3 runs 12 residues. Germline lookup yields CDR1 MDHEN and CDR2 SYDVKM. The CDR3 reads CASGGWTDEQFF. In DNA form, the CDR3 reads TGTGCCAGCGGCGGGTGGACCGATGAGCAGTTCTTC.

CDR3 coding DNA: TGTGCCAGCAGGTTGACAGGGAGGAACACCGGGGAGCTGTTTTTT. It is translated as CASRLTGRNTGELFF. V is TRBV27 and J is TRBJ2-2; TRBD1 matches at 7 bases. V was clipped by 6 bases and J by 1 base; unmatched bases: 5. Germline V CDR1 and CDR2: MNHEY, SMNVEV (reference sequence). The length of the CDR3 is 15 residues.

This clone came up once. The V and J genes are TRBV28 and TRBJ1-1; 7 bases map to TRBD1. The CDR3 covers 14 residues. CDR1 is MDHEN, CDR2 SYDVKM, per germline. The trim removed 6 bases at V and 6 bases at J, leaving 10 bases unmatched. Here the CDR3 reads CASRQGRPDAEAFF. DNA of the CDR3: TGTGCCAGCAGACAGGGGCGGCCGGACGCTGAAGCTTTCTTT.

The V call is TRBV11-2, the J call TRBJ2-2; TRBD1 is a possible D gene (6 bases). Looked up from germline, CDR1 is SGHAT and CDR2 is FQNNGV. CDR3 size: 17 residues. Trimming pared 5 bases from V and 1 base from J, leaving 17 bases between. The CDR3 region is CASSLPIPGQNTGELFF. CDR3 nucleotides: TGTGCCAGCAGCCTACCGATACCGGGACAGAACACCGGGGAGCTGTTTTTT.

The chain links TRBV7-3 to TRBJ2-3; TRBD1 is a possible D gene (6 bases). This CDR3 has 16 residues. The V gene's germline CDR1 is SGHTA and CDR2 FQGTGA. V lost 1 base, J lost 3 bases, and 14 bases lay in between. CDR3 in amino acids: CASSLRAGDRTDTQYF. CDR3 DNA: TGTGCCAGCAGCTTAAGGGCAGGGGACCGAACAGATACGCAGTATTTT.

This clone has only one observation. The J gene is TRBJ1-4, the V gene TRBV28, with 9 bases lining up with TRBD1. Trimming removed 5 bases from V and 7 bases from J; junction bases left unmatched: 8. CDR3 length: 15 amino acids. The germline V gene encodes CDR1 MDHEN and CDR2 SYDVKM. The CDR3 spells CASSAPGQGGEKLFF. For the CDR3, the DNA is TGTGCCAGCAGTGCGCCGGGACAGGGAGGTGAAAAACTGTTTTTT. Based on the CDR3 plus reference TRBV28 and TRBJ1-4, the full variable domain is DVKVTQSSRYLVKRTGEKVFLECVQDMDHENMFWYRQDPGLGLRLIYFSYDVKMKEKGDIPEGYSVSREKKERFSLILESASTNQTSMYLCASSAPGQGGEKLFFGSGTQLSVL.

A few counts support this clone. The chain has TRBV3-1 (or the pseudogene TRBV3-2) and TRBJ1-5; no clear D gene. CDR1 LGHDT and CDR2 YNNKEL come from the germline V gene (reference sequence). The CDR3 has 13 amino acids. The V end lost 5 bases, the J end lost 4 bases, and 9 bases lay between the germline ends. The DNA for the CDR3 is TGTGCCAGCAGCTACACACCTAATCAGCCCCAGCATTTT. Translated, it gives CASSYTPNQPQHF.

V and J are TRBV3-1 (or the pseudogene TRBV3-2) and TRBJ2-1, with 11 positions matching TRBD2. Germline CDR1 and CDR2: LGHDT and YNNKEL (reference sequence). This CDR3 contains 17 residues. Trimming removed 4 bases from V and 7 bases from J; junction bases left unmatched: 12. The CDR3 loop reads CASSPLAGDVLGNEQFF. CDR3 nucleotide sequence: TGTGCCAGCAGCCCACTAGCGGGAGACGTCTTGGGGAATGAGCAGTTCTTC.

The chain joins TRBV10-3 to TRBJ2-3; the D gene is possibly TRBD2 (6 bases). Germline-derived CDR1 and CDR2 are ENHRY and SYGVKD. V was shortened by 7 bases and J by 3 bases, with 23 bases between the two germline ends. The CDR3 has 17 amino acids. CDR3 amino acids: CAITWAGRDGKTDTQYF. CDR3 in DNA: TGTGCCATCACTTGGGCGGGACGGGATGGAAAGACAGATACGCAGTATTTT.

This chain uses TRBV27 with TRBJ2-1, with 7 bases matching TRBD2. J gave up 15 bases and V 3 bases, and 5 bases lay outside the gene matches. The V gene's germline CDR1 is MNHEY and CDR2 SMNVEV (reference sequence). CDR3 size: 11 residues. The CDR3: CASSLGGYRFF. The CDR3, as DNA: TGTGCCAGCAGTTTGGGAGGGTATCGGTTCTTC.

V gene TRBV27 combines with J gene TRBJ1-5; 10 bases fit TRBD1. The germline gives CDR1 MNHEY, CDR2 SMNVEV (reference sequence). V was clipped by 3 bases and J by 9 bases; unmatched bases: 8. There are 15 residues in the CDR3. CDR3 DNA sequence: TGTGCCAGCAGTTTGAAGGACAGGGGGAGGTGGCCCCAGCATTTT. It yields the protein CASSLKDRGRWPQHF.

The chain couples TRBV11-2 to TRBJ2-2, with 7 bases lining up with TRBD1. The V gene's germline CDR1 is SGHAT and CDR2 FQNNGV. The CDR3 consists of 15 residues. V lost 5 bases, J lost 2 bases, and 5 bases stayed unmatched. The CDR3 reads CASSRSGGNTGELFF. In nucleotides, the CDR3 is TGTGCCAGCAGCCGCTCAGGGGGTAACACCGGGGAGCTGTTTTTT.

This clone was detected only a few times. The chain carries TRBV4-2 and TRBJ1-1, with D unresolved. The CDR3 runs to 15 residues. V lost 0 bases and J 3 bases, leaving 11 bases between the germline ends. Germline V gene sequence: CDR1 LGHNA, CDR2 YNFKEQ. CDR3 nucleotides: TGTGCCAGCAGCCAAGAGAGGCTGAGGGACACTGAAGCTTTCTTT. Translating it yields CASSQERLRDTEAFF.

The chain uses TRBV27 and TRBJ2-1, with 7 bases that match TRBD1. The germline CDR1 and CDR2 sequences are MNHEY and SMNVEV (reference sequence). V shed 6 bases, J shed 7 bases, and the junction held 6 bases outside the gene matches. The length of the CDR3 is 13 residues. CDR3 amino acids: CASRTTGRNEQFF. CDR3 nucleotide sequence: TGTGCCAGCAGAACGACAGGGCGGAATGAGCAGTTCTTC.

This chain links TRBV5-4 with TRBJ2-3; 12 bases agree with TRBD2. The CDR3 runs 16 residues. Per the germline V gene, CDR1 is SGHNT and CDR2 is YYREEE (reference sequence). Trimming at V came to 4 bases and at J to 5 bases, leaving 8 bases not matched to a gene. The CDR3 loop reads CASSQTSGSGVDTQYF. CDR3 sequence (DNA): TGTGCCAGCAGCCAGACTAGCGGGAGTGGGGTAGATACGCAGTATTTT. Combining the CDR3 with reference TRBV5-4 and TRBJ2-3 gives the whole variable domain ETGVTQSPTHLIKTRGQQVTLRCSSQSGHNTVSWYQQALGQGPQFIFQYYREEENGRGNFPPRFSGLQFPNYSSELNVNALELDDSALYLCASSQTSGSGVDTQYFGPGTRLTVL.

V gene TRBV27 combines with J gene TRBJ1-1; D remains ambiguous. CDR1 MNHEY and CDR2 SMNVEV come from the germline V gene (reference sequence). V dropped 3 bases and J dropped 1 base, with 9 bases sitting between them. CDR3 size: 14 residues. The CDR3 protein is CASSFEGPNTEAFF. In DNA form, the CDR3 reads TGTGCCAGCAGTTTTGAGGGCCCGAACACTGAAGCTTTCTTT.

This clone was seen once. The chain joins TRBV30 to TRBJ1-1, with D maybe TRBD1 (5 bases). CDR1 and CDR2 from the germline V gene are GTSNPN and SVGIG (reference sequence). V lost 1 base to trimming and J lost 1 base, with 7 bases between them. CDR3 length equals 13 residues. In DNA form, the CDR3 reads TGTGCCTGGAGTGGACAGACGAACACTGAAGCTTTCTTT. Protein: CAWSGQTNTEAFF.